Listed here are 15 T cell receptor beta chains from one sample, sequenced in a study of T cell repertoires in cytomegalovirus infection. Each CDR3 protein is one row after TCRdb ran MiXCR on the reads. The table has 150,000 or so distinct CDR3 sequences, 23% seen once. The sample consisted of PBMCs. The receptors shown here come from a human donor in good health (CMV status not recorded). Some clones in this sample may be carry-over from other donors' samples.

The chain links TRBV25-1 to TRBJ2-5; TRBD2 aligns across 15 bases. The CDR3 is made up of 17 amino acids. In germline, CDR1 is MGHDK, CDR2 SYGVNS. With 2 bases clipped from V and 5 bases from J, the junction kept 6 bases outside the gene matches. CDR3 sequence: CASSEIPGLAGGETQYF. CDR3 bases: TGTGCCAGCAGTGAAATACCAGGACTAGCGGGAGGGGAGACCCAGTACTTC. Full variable domain (outside the CDR3, taken from reference TRBV25-1 and TRBJ2-5): EADIYQTPRYLVIGTGKKITLECSQTMGHDKMYWYQQDPGMELHLIHYSYGVNSTEKGDLSSESTVSRIRTEHFPLTLESARPSHTSQYLCASSEIPGLAGGETQYFGPGTRLLVL.

This clonotype has at least ten counts. The chain joins TRBV6-1 to TRBJ1-3, with unresolved D. CDR1 MNHNS and CDR2 SASEGT come from the germline V gene. Trimming cost V 2 bases and J 4 bases, with 9 bases left between them. The CDR3 sequence is 14 residues long. The DNA of the CDR3 is TGTGCCAGCAGTGAAATAGGGTCCGGAAACACCATATATTTT. The encoded protein is CASSEIGSGNTIYF.

At least ten counts were recorded for this clonotype. The chain links TRBV7-9 to TRBJ1-5; D gene ambiguous. Looked up from germline, CDR1 is SEHNR and CDR2 is FQNEAQ (reference sequence). The CDR3 is 12 amino acids. V was trimmed by 0 bases and J by 15 bases, leaving 12 bases between them. CDR3 loop: CASSLAGKAPHF. DNA for the CDR3: TGTGCCAGCAGCTTAGCGGGGAAGGCCCCGCATTTT.

This clonotype has a handful of counts. The chain has TRBV12-3 or TRBV12-4 and TRBJ1-1; D is unresolved. V dropped 0 bases and J dropped 1 base, with 3 bases sitting between them. CDR3 length equals 13 residues. The CDR3 sequence: CASSLAENTEAFF. CDR3 sequence (DNA): TGTGCCAGCAGTTTAGCAGAGAACACTGAAGCTTTCTTT.

The genes are TRBV7-2 and TRBJ1-5; 7 bases are shared with TRBD1. Germline CDR1 and CDR2: SGHTA and FQGNSA. Trimming cost V 5 bases and J 5 bases; bases outside gene matches: 6. This CDR3 is 14 amino acids long. Written as DNA, the CDR3 is TGTGCCAGCAGCCCTTGGACAGGAGATCAGCCCCAGCATTTT. It translates to CASSPWTGDQPQHF.

About this clonotype itself: This may be a read error: a much more frequent sequence differs by one nucleotide. This chain joins TRBV7-2 and TRBJ2-1; possible D gene TRBD1, 5 bases. Looked up from germline, CDR1 is SGHTA and CDR2 is FQGNSA. The CDR3 extends over 14 amino acids. For the CDR3, the DNA is TGTGCCAGCAGCTTATCTCAGGGATACAATGAGCATTTCTTC. Protein sequence: CASSLSQGYNEHFF.

This clonotype has more than one count but fewer than ten. V usage is TRBV6-2 or TRBV6-3 and J usage is TRBJ2-7, with unresolved D. V lost 6 bases and J lost 6, with 15 bases in between. Germline-derived CDR1 and CDR2 are MNHEY and SVGEGT. This CDR3 spans 13 amino acids. The CDR3 loop is CASSDPKPGEQYF. The CDR3 DNA is TGTGCCAGCAGCGACCCCAAACCCGGCGAGCAGTACTTC.

V usage is TRBV7-9 and J usage is TRBJ2-2; 7 positions agree with TRBD1. CDR3 length: 15 amino acids. Germline CDR1 and CDR2: SEHNR and FQNEAQ (reference sequence). V was pared by 1 base and J by 3 bases, with 2 bases of the junction left unmatched. CDR3 coding DNA: TGTGCCAGCAGCTTAGTGGGACAGCACACCGGGGAGCTGTTTTTT. As protein: CASSLVGQHTGELFF. Using reference TRBV7-9 and TRBJ2-2 for the parts outside the CDR3, the full variable domain is DTGVSQNPRHKITKRGQNVTFRCDPISEHNRLYWYRQTLGQGPEFLTYFQNEAQLEKSRLLSDRFSAERPKGSFSTLEIQRTEQGDSAMYLCASSLVGQHTGELFFGEGSRLTVL.

This clonotype showed up just a few times. The chain couples TRBV7-9 to TRBJ2-7, with D possibly being TRBD1 or TRBD2 (5 bases each). Trimming took 4 bases from V and 3 from J, leaving 19 bases between them. This CDR3 spans 16 amino acids. Per germline, CDR1 SEHNR and CDR2 FQNEAQ (reference sequence). The CDR3 is CASSSGRGGRDYEQYF. The DNA for the CDR3 is TGTGCCAGCAGCTCGGGGCGTGGGGGAAGGGACTACGAGCAGTACTTC.

V usage is TRBV28 and J usage is TRBJ1-1, with D possibly being TRBD1 (6 bases). Trimming removed 9 bases from V and 2 bases from J, with 13 bases in between. The germline gives CDR1 MDHEN, CDR2 SYDVKM. The length of the CDR3 is 13 residues. The DNA of the CDR3 is TGTGCCAGTGCGACAGGTACAAACACTGAAGCTTTCTTT. It specifies CASATGTNTEAFF.

This clonotype was picked up many times. The rearrangement links TRBV12-3 or TRBV12-4 to TRBJ2-7, with D uncertain. This CDR3 is 14 amino acids long. V was trimmed by 1 base and J by 1 base, leaving 8 bases between them. The CDR3 sequence is CASSLEAESYEQYF. The DNA of the CDR3 is TGTGCCAGCAGTTTAGAGGCAGAGTCCTACGAGCAGTACTTC.

The chain is built from TRBV7-6 and TRBJ2-6, with a possible D match to TRBD2 (5 bases). The germline CDR1 and CDR2 sequences are SGHVS and FNYEAQ. Deletions cut 5 bases from V and 0 bases from J, with 8 bases between. This CDR3 contains 15 residues. Here the CDR3 reads CASSPGNSGANVLTF. CDR3 DNA: TGTGCCAGCAGCCCCGGGAACTCTGGGGCCAACGTCCTGACTTTC.

In this sample, this clonotype turned up many times. The J gene is TRBJ1-1, the V gene TRBV7-2, with D tentatively TRBD1 (5 bases). The V gene lost 6 bases and the J gene lost 0 bases, with 11 bases spanning the gap. Germline V gene lookup returns CDR1 SGHTA and CDR2 FQGNSA. CDR3 length equals 14 residues. The CDR3 sequence is CASRLQVMNTEAFF. In DNA, the CDR3 is TGTGCCAGCAGGTTACAGGTGATGAACACTGAAGCTTTCTTT.

The chain uses TRBV28 and TRBJ2-4; 8 nucleotides line up with TRBD2. The CDR3 runs to 14 residues. Germline CDR1 and CDR2: MDHEN and SYDVKM. After removal of 2 bases from V and 13 bases from J, the junction contained 10 bases not matched to a gene. CDR3 protein: CASSLRVGRAIQYF. The DNA for the CDR3 is TGTGCCAGCAGTTTACGGGTCGGGAGGGCGATCCAGTACTTC.

The chain combines TRBV7-8 with TRBJ2-1; weak D call: TRBD2 (7 bases). The CDR3 contains 15 residues. V was shortened by 6 bases and J by 4 bases, with 16 bases between the two germline ends. Germline CDR1 and CDR2: SGHVS and FQNEAQ. This CDR3 is CASRIGGGTYNEQFF. CDR3 DNA sequence: TGTGCCAGCAGGATAGGGGGGGGGACGTACAATGAGCAGTTCTTC.